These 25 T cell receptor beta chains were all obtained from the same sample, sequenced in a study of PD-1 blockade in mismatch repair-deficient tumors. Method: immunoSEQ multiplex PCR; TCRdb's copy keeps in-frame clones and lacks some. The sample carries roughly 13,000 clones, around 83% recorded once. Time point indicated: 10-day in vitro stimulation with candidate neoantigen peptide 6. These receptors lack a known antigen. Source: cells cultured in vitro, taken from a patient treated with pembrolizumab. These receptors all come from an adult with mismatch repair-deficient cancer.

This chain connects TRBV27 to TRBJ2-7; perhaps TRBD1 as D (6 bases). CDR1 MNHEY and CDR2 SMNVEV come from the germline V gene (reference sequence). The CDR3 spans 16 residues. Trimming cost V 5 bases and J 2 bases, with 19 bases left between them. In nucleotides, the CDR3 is TGTGCCAGCAGTCCAGCATCAGGGGAATATACCTACGAGCAGTACTTC. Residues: CASSPASGEYTYEQYF.

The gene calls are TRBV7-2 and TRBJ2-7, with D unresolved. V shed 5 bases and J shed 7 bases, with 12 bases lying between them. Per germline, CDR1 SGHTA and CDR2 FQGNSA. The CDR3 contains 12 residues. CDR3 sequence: CASSPLGGEQYF. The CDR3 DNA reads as TGTGCCAGCAGCCCCCTGGGTGGGGAGCAGTACTTC.

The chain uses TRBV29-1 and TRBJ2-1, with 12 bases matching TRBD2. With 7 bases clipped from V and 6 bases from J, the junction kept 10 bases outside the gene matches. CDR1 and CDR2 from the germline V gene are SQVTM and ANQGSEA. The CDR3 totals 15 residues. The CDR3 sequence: CSGASSGRGGNEQFF. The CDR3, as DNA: TGCAGCGGTGCCTCTAGCGGGAGGGGGGGCAATGAGCAGTTCTTC.

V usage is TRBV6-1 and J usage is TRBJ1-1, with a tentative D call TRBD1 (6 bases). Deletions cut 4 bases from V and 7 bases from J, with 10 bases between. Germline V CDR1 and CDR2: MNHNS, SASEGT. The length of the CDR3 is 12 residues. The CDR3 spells CASSGQGIEAFF. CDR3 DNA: TGTGCCAGCAGTGGTCAGGGGATTGAAGCTTTCTTT.

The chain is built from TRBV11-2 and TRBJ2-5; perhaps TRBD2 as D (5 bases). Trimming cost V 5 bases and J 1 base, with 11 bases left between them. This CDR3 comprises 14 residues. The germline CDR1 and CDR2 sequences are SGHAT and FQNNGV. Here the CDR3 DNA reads TGTGCCAGCAGCCCGATTCGGGGCCAAGAGACCCAGTACTTC. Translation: CASSPIRGQETQYF.

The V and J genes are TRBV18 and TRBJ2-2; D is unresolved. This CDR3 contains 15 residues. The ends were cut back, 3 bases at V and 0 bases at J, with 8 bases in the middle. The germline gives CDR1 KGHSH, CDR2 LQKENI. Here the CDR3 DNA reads TGTGCCAGCTCACCGCAACGGACGAACACCGGGGAGCTGTTTTTT. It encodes CASSPQRTNTGELFF.

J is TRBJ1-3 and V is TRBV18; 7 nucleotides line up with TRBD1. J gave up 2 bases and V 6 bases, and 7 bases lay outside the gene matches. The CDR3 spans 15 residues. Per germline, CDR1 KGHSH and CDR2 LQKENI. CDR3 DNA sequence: TGTGCCAGCTCCAACTCTGACAGGGCTGGAAACACCATATATTTT. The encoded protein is CASSNSDRAGNTIYF.

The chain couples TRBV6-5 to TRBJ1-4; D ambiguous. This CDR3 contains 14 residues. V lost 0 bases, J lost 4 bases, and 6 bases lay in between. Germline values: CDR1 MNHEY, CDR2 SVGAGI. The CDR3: CASSYSQINEKLFF. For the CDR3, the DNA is TGTGCCAGCAGTTACTCTCAGATTAATGAAAAACTGTTTTTT.

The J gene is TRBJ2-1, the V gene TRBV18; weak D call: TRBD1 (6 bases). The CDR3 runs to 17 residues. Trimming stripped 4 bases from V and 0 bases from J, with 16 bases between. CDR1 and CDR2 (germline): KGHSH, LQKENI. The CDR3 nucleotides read TGTGCCAGCTCACGACTGCCGACAGGAACCTCCTACAATGAGCAGTTCTTC. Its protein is CASSRLPTGTSYNEQFF.

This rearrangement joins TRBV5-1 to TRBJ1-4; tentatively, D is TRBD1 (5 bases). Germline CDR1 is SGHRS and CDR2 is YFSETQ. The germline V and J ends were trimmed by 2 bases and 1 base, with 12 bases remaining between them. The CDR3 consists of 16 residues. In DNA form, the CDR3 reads TGCGCCAGCAGCTTACAGGTTCTAGGAACTAATGAAAAACTGTTTTTT. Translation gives CASSLQVLGTNEKLFF.

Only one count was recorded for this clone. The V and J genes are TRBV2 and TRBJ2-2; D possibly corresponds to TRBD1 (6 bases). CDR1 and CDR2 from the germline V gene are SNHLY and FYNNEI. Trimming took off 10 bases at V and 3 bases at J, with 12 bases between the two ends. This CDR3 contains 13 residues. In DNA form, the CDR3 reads TGTGCCAACTACGGGACACACACCGGGGAGCTGTTTTTT. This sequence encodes CANYGTHTGELFF.

The CDR3 bases are TGTGCCAGCAGCTTATCGGGACTAGCGGGAGGGCCGGGAGATACGCAGTATTTT. As protein: CASSLSGLAGGPGDTQYF. The genes are TRBV7-9 and TRBJ2-3; 16 nucleotides line up with TRBD2. V gave up 2 bases and J gave up 5 bases; unmatched junction bases: 7. The CDR3 extends over 18 amino acids. From germline, CDR1 is SEHNR and CDR2 FQNEAQ (reference sequence).

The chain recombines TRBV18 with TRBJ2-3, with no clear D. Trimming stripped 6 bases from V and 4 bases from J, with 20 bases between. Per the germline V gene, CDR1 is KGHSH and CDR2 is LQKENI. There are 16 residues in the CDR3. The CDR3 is CASSPEGLVGPDTQYF. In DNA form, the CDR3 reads TGTGCCAGCTCCCCGGAAGGTCTAGTAGGGCCAGATACGCAGTATTTT. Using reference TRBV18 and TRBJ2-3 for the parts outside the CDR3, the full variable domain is NAGVMQNPRHLVRRRGQEARLRCSPMKGHSHVYWYRQLPEEGLKFMVYLQKENIIDESGMPKERFSAEFPKEGPSILRIQQVVRGDSAAYFCASSPEGLVGPDTQYFGPGTRLTVL.

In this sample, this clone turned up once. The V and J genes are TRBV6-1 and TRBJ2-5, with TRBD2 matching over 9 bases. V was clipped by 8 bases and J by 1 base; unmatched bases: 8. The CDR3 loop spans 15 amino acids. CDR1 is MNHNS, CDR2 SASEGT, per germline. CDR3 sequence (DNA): TGTGCCAGCTTCACGCGGGAGGGTCTCCAAGAGACCCAGTACTTC. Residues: CASFTREGLQETQYF.

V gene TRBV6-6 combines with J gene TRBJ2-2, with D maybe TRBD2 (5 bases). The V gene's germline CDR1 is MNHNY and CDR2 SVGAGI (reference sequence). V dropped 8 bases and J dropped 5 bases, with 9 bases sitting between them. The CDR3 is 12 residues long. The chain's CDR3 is CASGSQTGELFF. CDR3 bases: TGTGCCAGCGGGAGTCAAACCGGGGAGCTGTTTTTT.

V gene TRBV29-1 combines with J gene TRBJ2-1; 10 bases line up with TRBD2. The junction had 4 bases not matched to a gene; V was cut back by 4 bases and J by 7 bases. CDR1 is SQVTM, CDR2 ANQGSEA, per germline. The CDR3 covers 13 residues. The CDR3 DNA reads TGCAGCGTTGGGAGCGGGAGGGGGAATGAGCAGTTCTTC. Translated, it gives CSVGSGRGNEQFF.

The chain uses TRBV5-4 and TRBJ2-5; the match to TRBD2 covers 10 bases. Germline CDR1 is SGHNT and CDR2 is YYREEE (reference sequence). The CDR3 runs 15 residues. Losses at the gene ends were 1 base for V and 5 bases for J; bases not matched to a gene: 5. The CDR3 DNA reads TGTGCCAGCAGCTTGAAGCGGGAGGGCCAGGAGACCCAGTACTTC. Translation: CASSLKREGQETQYF.

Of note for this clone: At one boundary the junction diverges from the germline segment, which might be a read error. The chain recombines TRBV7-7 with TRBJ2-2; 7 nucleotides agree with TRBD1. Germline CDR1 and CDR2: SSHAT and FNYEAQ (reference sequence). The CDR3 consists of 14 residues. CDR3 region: CASTPRGPTGELFF. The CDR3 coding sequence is TGTGCTAGCACCCCGAGGGGGCCCACCGGGGAGCTGTTTTTT.

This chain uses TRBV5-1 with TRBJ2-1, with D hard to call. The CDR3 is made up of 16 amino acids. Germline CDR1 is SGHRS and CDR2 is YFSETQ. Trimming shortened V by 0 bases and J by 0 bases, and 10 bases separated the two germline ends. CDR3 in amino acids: CASSLVAGASYNEQFF. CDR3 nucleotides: TGCGCCAGCAGCTTGGTAGCCGGAGCCTCCTACAATGAGCAGTTCTTC.

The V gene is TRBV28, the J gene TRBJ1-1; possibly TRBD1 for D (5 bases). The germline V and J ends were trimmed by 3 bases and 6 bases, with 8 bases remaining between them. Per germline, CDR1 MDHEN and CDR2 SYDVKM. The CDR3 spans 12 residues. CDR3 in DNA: TGTGCCAGCAGTTTCGGGGGTCCTGAAGCTTTCTTT. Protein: CASSFGGPEAFF.

The CDR3 loop is CASTSISGAWYNEQFF. The DNA of the CDR3 is TGTGCCAGCACTTCGATTTCCGGGGCCTGGTACAATGAGCAGTTCTTC. This chain joins TRBV28 and TRBJ2-1; D possibly matches TRBD1 or TRBD2 (5 bases each). Germline CDR1 is MDHEN and CDR2 is SYDVKM. The CDR3 runs 16 residues. Trimming removed 7 bases at V and 4 bases at J, with 20 bases between.

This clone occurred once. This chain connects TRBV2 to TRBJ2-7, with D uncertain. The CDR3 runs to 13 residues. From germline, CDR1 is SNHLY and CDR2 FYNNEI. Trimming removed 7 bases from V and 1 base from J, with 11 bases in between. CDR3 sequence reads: CASTHDPSYEQYF. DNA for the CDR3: TGTGCCAGCACCCACGACCCATCCTACGAGCAGTACTTC.

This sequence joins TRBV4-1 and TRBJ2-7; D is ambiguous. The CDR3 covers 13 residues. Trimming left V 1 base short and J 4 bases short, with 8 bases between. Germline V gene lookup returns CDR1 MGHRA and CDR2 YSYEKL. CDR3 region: CASSQGLLYEQYF. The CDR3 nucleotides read TGCGCCAGCAGCCAAGGTCTCCTTTACGAGCAGTACTTC.

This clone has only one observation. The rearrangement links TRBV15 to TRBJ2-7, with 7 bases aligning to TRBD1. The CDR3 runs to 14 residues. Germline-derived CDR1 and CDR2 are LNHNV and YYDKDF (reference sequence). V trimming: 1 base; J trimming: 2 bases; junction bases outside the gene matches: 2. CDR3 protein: CATSRGGTAYEQYF. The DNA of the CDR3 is TGTGCCACCAGCAGAGGGGGGACAGCCTACGAGCAGTACTTC.

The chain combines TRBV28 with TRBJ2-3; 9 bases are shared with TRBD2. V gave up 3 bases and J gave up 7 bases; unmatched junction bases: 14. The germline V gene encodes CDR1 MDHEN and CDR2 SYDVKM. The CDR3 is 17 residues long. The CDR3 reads CASSLKGVSGRYNTQYF. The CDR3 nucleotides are TGTGCCAGCAGTTTGAAAGGAGTAAGCGGGAGGTACAATACGCAGTATTTT.